Shown below are 3 T cell receptor beta chains from a single sample sequenced in a study of T cell repertoires in ileal Crohn's disease. Assay: immunoSEQ multiplex PCR; the TCRdb copy retains only in-frame clones and omits some. The sample has approximately 11,000 clones, around 90% seen once. Sample time point: inflamed ileum from the surgical specimen. The source material was ileal tissue. Receptors were obtained from an adult with Crohn's disease.

The chain employs TRBV6-5 and TRBJ2-2, with 11 bases matching TRBD1. This CDR3 comprises 15 residues. Germline V gene sequence: CDR1 MNHEY, CDR2 SVGAGI. The J segment lost 5 bases and the V segment lost 6 bases, leaving 5 bases of the junction unmatched. CDR3 in DNA: TGTGCCAGCAGCCGAGGGACAGGGGGGACCGGGGAGCTGTTTTTT. It is translated as CASSRGTGGTGELFF.

The chain links TRBV21-1 to TRBJ1-1. TRBV21-1 is assigned pseudogene status. This CDR3 region has 14 residues. The DNA of the CDR3 is TGTGCCAGCAGCAAGGGTACGGGGGGCACTGAAGCTTTCTTT. Encoded protein: CASSKGTGGTEAFF.

J is TRBJ2-1 and V is TRBV4-3; TRBD1 might be the D (6 bases). The CDR3 covers 13 residues. The germline V gene encodes CDR1 LGHNA and CDR2 YSLEER. V dropped 0 bases and J dropped 7 bases, with 7 bases sitting between them. This chain's CDR3 is CASSQERGNEQFF. The CDR3 DNA follows: TGCGCCAGCAGCCAAGAGAGGGGGAATGAGCAGTTCTTC.